This TCR beta chain originates from a study of T-cell reconstitution after alpha-beta-depleted transplantation in children. Germline assignment: CDR1 DFQATT and CDR2 SNEGSKA (reference sequence). The CDR3 is made up of 12 amino acids. Trimming stripped 8 bases from V and 3 bases from J, with 11 bases between. TCRbeta library preparation incorporated unique molecular identifiers. Each CDR3 protein gets one entry after TCRdb re-called the PCR reads with MiXCR. The sample comprises about 200,000 distinct CDR3 sequences, about 7% of which are singletons, and approximately 6% rests with the top ten. Overall study findings and caveats: There were some patients whose high TCRbeta diversity at day 60 came from surviving recipient T cells and thymic progenitors. A year post-transplant, T-cell counts and diversity derived mostly from newly produced T cells. The study reportedly traced alpha-beta T cells about two months after transplant to several hundred expanded graft clones.

Many counts were recorded for this clonotype. Its target is not known. The sequencing used PBMCs, collected before TCRalphabeta/CD19-depleted stem cell transplant. The chain recombines TRBV20-1 with TRBJ1-5; unclear D gene. The sequence derives from a boy aged 2-15 years with acute lymphoblastic leukemia, due to receive a stem cell transplant. In nucleotides, the CDR3 is TGCAGTTACGGTGATGACAATCAGCCCCAGCATTTT. It encodes CSYGDDNQPQHF.